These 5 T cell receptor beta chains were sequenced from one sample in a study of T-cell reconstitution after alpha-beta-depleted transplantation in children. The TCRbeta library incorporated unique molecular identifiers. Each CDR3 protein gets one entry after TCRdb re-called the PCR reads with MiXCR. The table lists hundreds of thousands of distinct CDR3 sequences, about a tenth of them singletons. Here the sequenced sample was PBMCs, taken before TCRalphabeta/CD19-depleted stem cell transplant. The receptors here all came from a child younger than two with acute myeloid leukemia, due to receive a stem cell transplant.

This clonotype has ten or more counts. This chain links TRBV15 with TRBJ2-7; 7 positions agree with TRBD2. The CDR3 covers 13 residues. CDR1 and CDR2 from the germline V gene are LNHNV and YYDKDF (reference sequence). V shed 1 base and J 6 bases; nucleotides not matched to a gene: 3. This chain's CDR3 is CATSRGGRGEQYF. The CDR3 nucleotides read TGTGCCACCAGCAGAGGGGGGAGGGGCGAGCAGTACTTC.

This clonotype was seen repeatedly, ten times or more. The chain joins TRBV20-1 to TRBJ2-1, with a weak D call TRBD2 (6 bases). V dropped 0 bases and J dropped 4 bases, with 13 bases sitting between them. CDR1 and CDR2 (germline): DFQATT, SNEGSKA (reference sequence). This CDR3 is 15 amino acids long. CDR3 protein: CSARDGGLLYNEQFF. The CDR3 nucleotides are TGCAGTGCTAGAGATGGGGGACTCCTTTACAATGAGCAGTTCTTC.

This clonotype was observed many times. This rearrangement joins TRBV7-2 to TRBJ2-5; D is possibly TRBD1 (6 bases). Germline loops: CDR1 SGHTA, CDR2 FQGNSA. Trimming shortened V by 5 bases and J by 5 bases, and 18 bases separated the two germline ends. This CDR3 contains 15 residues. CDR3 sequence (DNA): TGTGCCAGCAGCAGAGACAGGTGGTTGGAGGAGACCCAGTACTTC. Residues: CASSRDRWLEETQYF.

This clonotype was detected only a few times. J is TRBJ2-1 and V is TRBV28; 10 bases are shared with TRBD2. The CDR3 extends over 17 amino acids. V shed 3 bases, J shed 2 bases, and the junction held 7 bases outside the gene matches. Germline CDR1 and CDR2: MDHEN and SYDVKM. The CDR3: CASSFPGAGGPYNEQFF. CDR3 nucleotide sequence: TGTGCCAGCAGTTTTCCCGGAGCGGGAGGGCCCTACAATGAGCAGTTCTTC.

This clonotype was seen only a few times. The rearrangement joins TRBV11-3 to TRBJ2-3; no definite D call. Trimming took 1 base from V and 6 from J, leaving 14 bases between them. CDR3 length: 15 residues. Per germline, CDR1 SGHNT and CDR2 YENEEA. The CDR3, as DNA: TGTGCCAGCAGCTTAGTCGATCTGGGTTGGGATACGCAGTATTTT. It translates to CASSLVDLGWDTQYF.